This T cell receptor beta chain was identified in a study of T cells in narcolepsy. Study-level points and caveats: No autoreactive T cell clone sequences appeared in some memory CD4+ repertoires.

In the case of this clone: Its specificity is not known.

Trimming took off 7 bases at V and 5 bases at J, with 11 bases between the two ends. Per germline, CDR1 DFQATT and CDR2 SNEGSKA (reference sequence). This CDR3 region has 11 residues. Produced via immunoSEQ multiplex PCR; TCRdb's table is partial and in-frame only. The sample has more than 30,000 clones, more than 80% seen once; the top ten hold 1.3%. The chain carries TRBV20-1 and TRBJ2-5; D possibly corresponds to TRBD2 (5 bases). The TCR originated in a human donor with narcolepsy. Specimen: CD45RA- memory CD4+ T cells from PBMCs. CDR3 in DNA: TGCAGTGAGCTTGGGGAGGAGACCCAGTACTTC. Its translation: CSELGEETQYF.